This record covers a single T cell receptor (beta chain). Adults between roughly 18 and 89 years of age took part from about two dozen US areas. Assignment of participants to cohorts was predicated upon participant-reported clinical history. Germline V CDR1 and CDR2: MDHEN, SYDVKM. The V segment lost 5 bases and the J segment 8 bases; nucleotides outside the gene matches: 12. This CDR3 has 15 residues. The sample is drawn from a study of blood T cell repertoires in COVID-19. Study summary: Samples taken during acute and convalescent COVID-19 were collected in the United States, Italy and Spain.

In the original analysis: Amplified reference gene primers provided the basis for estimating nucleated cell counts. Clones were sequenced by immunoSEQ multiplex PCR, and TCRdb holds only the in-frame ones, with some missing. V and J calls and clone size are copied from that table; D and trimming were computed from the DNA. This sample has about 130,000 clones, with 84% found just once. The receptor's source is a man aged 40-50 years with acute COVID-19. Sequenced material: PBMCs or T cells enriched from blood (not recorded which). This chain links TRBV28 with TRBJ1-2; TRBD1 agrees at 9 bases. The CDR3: CASSQPGQGLNGYTF. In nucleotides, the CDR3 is TGTGCCAGCAGTCAACCGGGACAGGGACTAAACGGCTACACCTTC.